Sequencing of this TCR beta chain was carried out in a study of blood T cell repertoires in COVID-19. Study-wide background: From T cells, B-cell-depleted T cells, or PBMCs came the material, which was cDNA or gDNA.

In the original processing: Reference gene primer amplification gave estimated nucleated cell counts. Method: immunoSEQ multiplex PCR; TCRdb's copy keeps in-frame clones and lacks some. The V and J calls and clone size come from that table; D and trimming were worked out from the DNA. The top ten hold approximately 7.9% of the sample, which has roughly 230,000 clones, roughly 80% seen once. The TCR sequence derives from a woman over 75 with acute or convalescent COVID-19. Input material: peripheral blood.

The CDR3 is CASTPAGGTYEQYF. The DNA for the CDR3 is TGTGCCAGTACCCCGGCGGGCGGCACCTACGAGCAGTACTTC. The chain combines TRBV19 with TRBJ2-7; D is perhaps TRBD2 (5 bases). In germline, CDR1 is LNHDA, CDR2 SQIVND (reference sequence). The CDR3 spans 14 residues. With 7 bases removed from V and 2 bases from J, the gap between germline ends came to 15 bases.